This TCR beta chain was identified during a study of T-cell reconstitution after alpha-beta-depleted transplantation in children. Preparation of the TCRbeta library was carried out with unique molecular identifiers. TCRdb redid the calling of the PCR reads with MiXCR, one entry per CDR3 protein. In the table there are a few hundred thousand distinct CDR3 sequences, 20% to 30% of which are singletons. The CDR3 runs 16 residues. Germline V lookup: CDR1 SGHRS, CDR2 YFSETQ. V lost 3 bases, J lost 7 bases, and 10 bases stayed unmatched. This material consisted of PBMCs, taken before TCRalphabeta/CD19-depleted stem cell transplant. This TCR came from a boy younger than two with Wiskott-Aldrich syndrome, due to receive a stem cell transplant. This chain links TRBV5-1 with TRBJ1-2, with 12 bases matching TRBD1. The CDR3 here is CASSSPGQGALGGYTF. As DNA, the CDR3 is TGCGCCAGCAGCTCCCCGGGACAGGGGGCCCTCGGTGGCTACACCTTC.